Detailed here is one TCR beta chain. Ten or more counts support this clone. Its antigen specificity is not known. Base qualities are missing; no much larger clone stands one base away. CDR1 is given as SGHDN and CDR2 as FVKESK, both from the germline V gene. Between the V and J ends, shortened by 2 bases and 1 base respectively, the junction contains 15 bases. From the cysteine through the phenylalanine, the CDR3 covers 17 amino acids. The sequence is cut down to CDR3 DNA, 51 bases in frame from base 1. Patients with autoimmune disease history or receiving systemic immunosuppression were excluded from the trial. Peripheral blood for TCR sequencing was collected from all dose cohorts at baseline, on cycle 4 day 1, and on cycle 7 day 1. Samples came from an open-label, multicenter, first-in-human phase I dose-escalation trial of ivuxolimab. The trial enrolled adults with locally advanced or metastatic head and neck squamous cell, hepatocellular, melanoma or renal cell carcinoma. Before TCR sequencing, CD4+ T cells and CD8+ T cells were sorted from peripheral blood as separate populations.

This entry is derived from a study of OX40 agonist ivuxolimab in advanced cancers. Regarding the study in general: Ivuxolimab was an agonistic, fully human IgG2 monoclonal antibody directed against OX40 (CD134), a costimulatory receptor. Intravenous ivuxolimab was administered to patients every 2 weeks at six dose levels: 0.01, 0.1, 0.3, 1.5, 3 and 10 mg/kg. The purpose of peripheral TCRbeta sequencing was to test whether ivuxolimab changed TCR sequence diversity and led to clonal T-cell expansion. Patients were allowed to have had prior anti-PD-1, anti-PD-L1 or anti-CTLA-4 therapy, and 40% to 45% of the dose-escalation patients had been treated with checkpoint inhibitors. Partial responses occurred in three dose-escalation patients, of whom one had hepatocellular carcinoma and two had cutaneous melanoma. Of the approximately 50 dose-escalation patients, hepatocellular carcinoma was present in about 20, melanoma in approximately 15, renal cell carcinoma in 9 and head and neck cancer in 9. The paper covers the monotherapy dose-escalation part of the phase I ivuxolimab trial, which included N of about 50 patients. In the dose-escalation cohort, over 65% of patients were male, and the mean age was approximately 64 years, with a range of 23 to 79.

Genomic DNA was extracted from sorted cells for sequencing of the TCRbeta CDR3 region. The immunoSEQ Assay was used for sequencing of TCRbeta CDR3 regions. The clones in this table, taken by TCRdb from immuneACCESS, are in-frame only. Not every clone is retained; where verified, under half of the shortfall comes from an unresolved V gene, and the cause of the rest is unknown. For this sample the table gives approximately 57,000 clones, of which about 83% were detected only once. Jointly, the top ten make up approximately 3.1% of the sample. The study at large found these results: After ivuxolimab, expanded clones were on average more numerous among CD8+ T cells than among CD4+ T cells. In the 0.1-3.0 mg/kg groups, partial responders had among the lowest normalized peripheral clonal expansion, particularly in CD8+ T cells. Low levels of normalized T-cell clonal expansion were also seen in some patients who did not respond. Antigen specificity was not determined for the clonally expanded peripheral T cells. Clonal expansion of both CD4+ and CD8+ blood T cells was observed from baseline to week 6 at doses 0.1 to 3.0 mg/kg.

The sample was CD4+ or CD8+ T cells sorted from blood, taken in a trial of the OX40 agonist ivuxolimab. This chain joins TRBV14 to TRBJ2-4; the best D guess is TRBD2, with 5 bases matching. The receptor's source is an adult with an advanced solid tumor such as melanoma, head and neck, liver or kidney cancer. The CDR3 is CASSQTARGHAKNIQYF. The bases are TGTGCCAGCAGCCAAACAGCTCGGGGTCACGCCAAAAACATTCAGTACTTC.